A single sample is the source of the 25 T cell receptor beta chains below, sequenced in a study of shared clonotypes between healthy human individuals. Method: immunoSEQ multiplex PCR; TCRdb's copy keeps in-frame clones and lacks some. The data hold 2 million to 2.5 million clones, with over 85% observed a single time. Sequencing was done on a sample of naive CD4+ T cells from PBMCs. Subset indicated: CD45RA+ positively selected. The origin of the receptors is a man younger than 35 in good health. Some clones in this sample may be carry-over from other donors' samples.

This chain uses TRBV2 with TRBJ2-3; no clear D. Per the germline V gene, CDR1 is SNHLY and CDR2 is FYNNEI. V lost 3 bases and J 3 bases, leaving 4 bases between the germline ends. The CDR3 totals 12 residues. CDR3 nucleotide sequence: TGTGCCAGCAGTGATACGACAGATACGCAGTATTTT. It encodes CASSDTTDTQYF.

As DNA, the CDR3 is TGTGCCATCAGGAAAGGGGGTCGGGCTGAAGCTTTCTTT. It yields the protein CAIRKGGRAEAFF. The rearrangement uses TRBV10-3 and TRBJ1-1; D is perhaps TRBD1 (6 bases). CDR1 and CDR2 from the germline V gene are ENHRY and SYGVKD. The V end was cut by 6 bases, the J end by 6 bases, with 14 bases between. The CDR3 spans 13 residues.

The rearrangement joins TRBV7-7 to TRBJ2-1; TRBD2 matches 11 bases. The V gene's germline CDR1 is SSHAT and CDR2 FNYEAQ (reference sequence). The V and J ends lost 4 bases and 9 bases, in that order; junction bases with no gene match: 8. CDR3 length equals 15 residues. CDR3 sequence: CASSSAGTSGGEQFF. DNA for the CDR3: TGTGCCAGCAGCTCGGCCGGGACTAGCGGTGGTGAGCAGTTCTTC.

V and J are TRBV27 and TRBJ2-3; D remains ambiguous. The CDR3 runs to 14 residues. V was trimmed by 5 bases and J by 0 bases, leaving 9 bases between them. CDR1 is MNHEY, CDR2 SMNVEV, per germline (reference sequence). DNA of the CDR3: TGTGCCAGCAGTCCCGGGCCTAGCACAGATACGCAGTATTTT. As protein: CASSPGPSTDTQYF.

The genes are TRBV27 and TRBJ2-5, with TRBD2 identical over 16 bases. Germline CDR1 is MNHEY and CDR2 is SMNVEV (reference sequence). The CDR3 consists of 20 residues. The junction had 23 bases not matched to a gene; V was cut back by 10 bases and J by 6 bases. The CDR3 loop is CAIHPEGMGLAGGPGKTQYF. In DNA form, the CDR3 reads TGTGCCATCCACCCCGAGGGAATGGGACTAGCGGGAGGGCCGGGAAAGACCCAGTACTTC.

The rearrangement uses TRBV5-1 and TRBJ2-7; 7 bases map to TRBD2. The CDR3 is 16 residues long. V lost 4 bases, J lost 0 bases, and 10 bases stayed unmatched. Germline V gives CDR1 SGHRS, CDR2 YFSETQ. The DNA for the CDR3 is TGCGCCAGCAGCCCTCCCGGGCTAGCGGCCTCCTACGAGCAGTACTTC. The encoded protein is CASSPPGLAASYEQYF.

The gene calls are TRBV28 and TRBJ1-1, with unresolved D. The germline V and J ends were trimmed by 3 bases and 0 bases, with 26 bases remaining between them. Germline V gene lookup returns CDR1 MDHEN and CDR2 SYDVKM. The length of the CDR3 is 20 residues. The CDR3 is CASSLKVWKRSYGMNTEAFF. The CDR3 bases are TGTGCCAGCAGTTTGAAGGTGTGGAAGCGTTCCTATGGGATGAACACTGAAGCTTTCTTT. Based on the CDR3 plus reference TRBV28 and TRBJ1-1, the full variable domain is DVKVTQSSRYLVKRTGEKVFLECVQDMDHENMFWYRQDPGLGLRLIYFSYDVKMKEKGDIPEGYSVSREKKERFSLILESASTNQTSMYLCASSLKVWKRSYGMNTEAFFGQGTRLTVV.

This clone was recorded once. The chain has TRBV19 and TRBJ1-5, with D possibly being TRBD1 (5 bases). CDR3 size: 16 residues. CDR1 and CDR2 (germline): LNHDA, SQIVND (reference sequence). V lost 9 bases to trimming and J lost 2 bases, with 20 bases between them. The CDR3, as DNA: TGTGCCAGCTATCCCGGGACGGGGCGGGGCAATCAGCCCCAGCATTTT. Protein sequence: CASYPGTGRGNQPQHF.

This sequence joins TRBV7-9 and TRBJ2-5, with 13 bases that match TRBD2. Germline V gives CDR1 SEHNR, CDR2 FQNEAQ (reference sequence). Losses at the gene ends were 4 bases for V and 2 bases for J; bases not matched to a gene: 13. This CDR3 is 19 amino acids long. The CDR3 region has the DNA TGTGCCAGCAGCTCCCGGGGACTAGCGGGGATGTGGGTGCAAGAGACCCAGTACTTC. It codes for CASSSRGLAGMWVQETQYF.

V is TRBV6-5 and J is TRBJ2-2, with 10 bases fitting TRBD2. There are 16 residues in the CDR3. CDR1 and CDR2 (germline): MNHEY, SVGAGI. V shed 2 bases, J shed 6 bases, and the junction held 6 bases outside the gene matches. The CDR3, as DNA: TGTGCCAGCAGTTACGCGGGACTAGCGTCTTCCGGGGAGCTGTTTTTT. Amino acid sequence: CASSYAGLASSGELFF.

CDR3 DNA sequence: TGTGCCAGCGCCGGACAGACGCGAGACGAGCAGTACTTC. This translates into CASAGQTRDEQYF. The chain uses TRBV2 and TRBJ2-7; D is perhaps TRBD1 (6 bases). The CDR3 consists of 13 residues. CDR1 is SNHLY, CDR2 FYNNEI, per germline. Trimming took 8 bases from V and 5 from J, leaving 16 bases between them.

This clone was seen only once. Other DNA sequences in this specimen translate into the identical CDR3. This rearrangement joins TRBV5-1 to TRBJ2-1; 10 positions agree with TRBD2. This CDR3 is 15 amino acids long. The V and J ends lost 1 base and 6 bases, in that order; junction bases with no gene match: 4. CDR1 is SGHRS and CDR2 is YFSETQ in the germline V gene. The CDR3 spells CASSLLAGDLNEQFF. The CDR3 DNA is TGCGCCAGCAGCTTGCTAGCGGGAGACCTCAATGAGCAGTTCTTC.

The V and J genes are TRBV7-2 and TRBJ2-3; no clear D gene. The V end lost 0 bases, the J end lost 0 bases, and 10 bases lay between the germline ends. Germline V lookup: CDR1 SGHTA, CDR2 FQGNSA. The CDR3 runs to 16 residues. CDR3 loop: CASSLARGRSTDTQYF. The CDR3 bases are TGTGCCAGCAGCTTAGCTCGCGGTAGAAGCACAGATACGCAGTATTTT.

The V gene is TRBV15, the J gene TRBJ2-7, with 9 bases fitting TRBD2. Per the germline V gene, CDR1 is LNHNV and CDR2 is YYDKDF (reference sequence). The CDR3 totals 17 residues. The J segment lost 0 bases and the V segment lost 6 bases, leaving 12 bases of the junction unmatched. The CDR3, as DNA: TGTGCCACCAGTGGGGTTAGCGGGAGTTTCTTCTCCTACGAGCAGTACTTC. This translates into CATSGVSGSFFSYEQYF.

The rearrangement joins TRBV19 to TRBJ1-4; D is unclear. V lost 5 bases and J lost 8, with 18 bases in between. The CDR3 contains 15 residues. Germline-derived CDR1 and CDR2 are LNHDA and SQIVND (reference sequence). The CDR3 region has the DNA TGTGCCAGTAGTCCGCATCGTCCCCAGAGAGAAAAACTGTTTTTT. This codes for CASSPHRPQREKLFF.

The J gene is TRBJ1-3, the V gene TRBV10-3; unclear D gene. There are 15 residues in the CDR3. Trimming left V 5 bases short and J 0 bases short, with 11 bases between. Germline V lookup: CDR1 ENHRY, CDR2 SYGVKD. Here the CDR3 DNA reads TGTGCCATCAGTCCGTGGTCAAGCTCTGGAAACACCATATATTTT. Encoded protein: CAISPWSSSGNTIYF.

V usage is TRBV27 and J usage is TRBJ2-1; perhaps TRBD2 as D (6 bases). Germline loops: CDR1 MNHEY, CDR2 SMNVEV (reference sequence). The CDR3 is 16 amino acids. Trimming removed 7 bases from V and 2 bases from J, with 18 bases in between. In DNA, the CDR3 is TGTGCCAGCACCCAGACTAGGGGTCTTCCCTACAATGAGCAGTTCTTC. Its translation is CASTQTRGLPYNEQFF.

This chain connects TRBV7-2 to TRBJ1-5; 10 bases are shared with TRBD1. This CDR3 is 15 amino acids long. Germline V CDR1 and CDR2: SGHTA, FQGNSA. Trimming cost V 5 bases and J 2 bases; bases outside gene matches: 3. The DNA of the CDR3 is TGTGCCAGCAGCCGACAGGGGGCAGGCAATCAGCCCCAGCATTTT. It codes for CASSRQGAGNQPQHF.

The genes are TRBV4-3 and TRBJ1-1; a weak D match, TRBD1 (5 bases). There are 15 residues in the CDR3. V was shortened by 3 bases and J by 0 bases, with 11 bases between the two germline ends. Germline-derived CDR1 and CDR2 are LGHNA and YSLEER. The CDR3 region has the DNA TGCGCCAGCAGCCAGGGCGGGGGGTTGAACACTGAAGCTTTCTTT. It yields the protein CASSQGGGLNTEAFF.

Notes on this clone: Other nucleotide sequences from this sample produce the same CDR3. This chain joins TRBV18 and TRBJ2-7, with D possibly being TRBD1 (6 bases). CDR3 length equals 13 residues. Per germline, CDR1 KGHSH and CDR2 LQKENI. The V end lost 2 bases, the J end lost 3 bases, and 8 bases lay between the germline ends. CDR3 in amino acids: CASSPGQLYEQYF. The CDR3 DNA is TGTGCCAGCTCACCAGGACAGCTCTACGAGCAGTACTTC.

The chain couples TRBV6-5 to TRBJ2-1, with D hard to call. The V end lost 6 bases, the J end lost 9 bases, and 12 bases lay between the germline ends. Germline loops: CDR1 MNHEY, CDR2 SVGAGI. The CDR3 runs to 12 residues. This CDR3 reads CASRANGGEQFF. The CDR3 DNA reads as TGTGCCAGCAGAGCGAACGGTGGTGAGCAGTTCTTC.

The J gene is TRBJ2-3, the V gene TRBV12-5; D is ambiguous. V was cut by 4 bases and J by 4 bases, with 9 bases left in between. The CDR3 contains 13 residues. The germline gives CDR1 LGHNT, CDR2 FRNRAP. CDR3 loop: CASGSSFPDTQYF. The CDR3, as DNA: TGTGCTAGTGGTTCCTCGTTTCCAGATACGCAGTATTTT.

This rearrangement joins TRBV7-9 to TRBJ2-7; D is perhaps TRBD2 (6 bases). Germline lookup yields CDR1 SEHNR and CDR2 FQNEAQ (reference sequence). The length of the CDR3 is 15 residues. Trimming pared 5 bases from V and 0 bases from J, leaving 14 bases between. The CDR3 is CASSPRDFSSYEQYF. In DNA, the CDR3 is TGTGCCAGCAGCCCCCGGGACTTCAGCTCCTACGAGCAGTACTTC.

The chain carries TRBV27 and TRBJ2-3, with 11 bases lining up with TRBD1. This CDR3 spans 18 amino acids. Germline V lookup: CDR1 MNHEY, CDR2 SMNVEV (reference sequence). V trimming: 5 bases; J trimming: 1 base; junction bases outside the gene matches: 11. Here the CDR3 DNA reads TGTGCCAGCAGTGCTCGCTATTGGACAGGGGGCGGCACAGATACGCAGTATTTT. Translating it yields CASSARYWTGGGTDTQYF.

The chain's CDR3 is CASSQHQGPEAFF. The CDR3 DNA reads as TGTGCCAGCAGTCAACATCAGGGTCCTGAAGCTTTCTTT. The rearrangement uses TRBV7-9 and TRBJ1-1, with a possible D match to TRBD1 (5 bases). V was clipped by 6 bases and J by 6 bases, with 14 bases between them. This CDR3 comprises 13 residues. In germline, CDR1 is SEHNR, CDR2 FQNEAQ (reference sequence).